The rows below give T cell receptor beta chains drawn from one sample of a study of blood T cell repertoires in COVID-19. Some clones are missing from TCRdb's copy, which holds only in-frame ones; the method was immunoSEQ multiplex PCR. Here the sample spans around 160,000 clones, roughly 90% being singletons. Sample: peripheral blood. The receptor set was obtained from a man aged 55 to 70 with acute or convalescent COVID-19. Both conserved end residues are part of each CDR3. D genes are given only for firm matches. Clone size, where shown, is once, few, many, or a class for clones that have expanded.

j_call clone_size v_call d_call cdr3_aa cdr3_nt
TRBJ2-7 NA TRBV7-2 TRBD1 CASSQVAGQGAYEQYF TGTGCCAGCAGTCAAGTAGCGGGACAGGGGGCTTACGAGCAGTACTTC
TRBJ2-7 NA TRBV6-5 TRBD1 CASRRQGAKIHEQYF TGTGCCAGCAGAAGACAGGGGGCGAAAATCCACGAGCAGTACTTC
TRBJ2-7 NA TRBV30 NA CAWSLGHSYEQYF TGTGCCTGGAGTCTTGGGCACTCCTACGAGCAGTACTTC
TRBJ2-5 NA TRBV6-5 NA CASSLTTQETQYF TGTGCCAGCAGTTTGACTACCCAAGAGACCCAGTACTTC
TRBJ2-3 NA TRBV27 TRBD2 CASSFGLAGVTDTQYF TGTGCCAGCAGTTTCGGACTAGCGGGAGTCACAGATACGCAGTATTTT
TRBJ1-4 few TRBV6-5 TRBD1 CASSSEGGREKLFF TGTGCCAGCAGTTCGGAAGGGGGCAGGGAAAAACTGTTTTTT
TRBJ1-5 NA TRBV6-2/TRBV6-3 NA CASSYPQDYQPQHF TGTGCCAGCAGTTATCCCCAGGATTATCAGCCCCAGCATTTT
TRBJ2-1 NA TRBV28 TRBD2 CASSPPGLAGGQGNEQFF TGTGCCAGCAGCCCCCCGGGACTAGCGGGGGGGCAAGGAAATGAGCAGTTCTTC
TRBJ1-2 NA TRBV5-1 NA CASSPLNGGDGYTF TGCGCCAGCAGCCCACTTAACGGGGGGGACGGCTACACCTTC
TRBJ1-1 few TRBV30 NA CAGSRSENTEAFF TGTGCCGGTAGCCGCAGCGAGAACACTGAAGCTTTCTTT
TRBJ2-1 NA TRBV4-1 TRBD2 CASSQVSAGGYNEQFF TGCGCCAGCAGCCAAGTGTCAGCGGGGGGGTACAATGAGCAGTTCTTC
TRBJ1-1 NA TRBV19 NA CASSIDLRQANTEAFF TGTGCCAGTAGTATAGATCTTCGACAGGCGAACACTGAAGCTTTCTTT
TRBJ1-5 NA TRBV7-2 NA CASSAGQNYQPQHF TGTGCCAGCAGCGCCGGACAGAATTATCAGCCCCAGCATTTT
TRBJ2-2 NA TRBV7-2 TRBD2 CASSFRRGGNTGELFF TGTGCCAGCAGCTTTCGACGGGGGGGGAACACCGGGGAGCTGTTTTTT
TRBJ1-6 NA TRBV4-1 NA CASSQRVGIHNSPLHF TGCGCCAGCAGCCAGCGCGTCGGGATACATAATTCACCCCTCCACTTT
TRBJ1-2 NA TRBV7-2 NA CASSSNRAVGYTF TGTGCCAGCAGCTCTAACAGGGCGGTCGGCTACACCTTC
TRBJ1-1 NA TRBV6-5 TRBD1 CASRSPGTGRTEAFF TGTGCCAGCAGAAGCCCCGGGACAGGGCGCACTGAAGCTTTCTTT
TRBJ2-7 NA TRBV7-9 TRBD2 CASSLAGGGTYEQYF TGTGCCAGCAGCTTAGCTGGGGGAGGGACCTACGAGCAGTACTTC
TRBJ2-3 NA TRBV2 NA CASSVGGTATDTQYF TGTGCCAGCAGTGTGGGCGGGACCGCCACAGATACGCAGTATTTT
TRBJ2-3 NA TRBV7-2 NA CASRSQSRGSDTQYF TGTGCCAGCAGATCTCAAAGTCGGGGGTCAGATACGCAGTATTTT
TRBJ1-2 NA TRBV2 TRBD1 CASSGQGADNYGYTF TGTGCCAGCAGTGGACAGGGGGCAGATAACTATGGCTACACCTTC
TRBJ1-2 NA TRBV6-5 NA CASSYSGRGVYGYTF TGTGCCAGCAGTTACAGTGGCAGGGGAGTCTATGGCTACACCTTC
TRBJ2-2 NA TRBV5-1 TRBD1 CASSPRGGTGTSARELFF TGCGCCAGCAGCCCACGAGGGGGGACAGGGACCTCCGCCCGGGAGCTGTTTTTT
TRBJ2-2 NA TRBV7-9 TRBD1 CASSRTGTGGRNTGELFF TGTGCCAGCAGCCGGACCGGGACAGGGGGCAGGAACACCGGGGAGCTGTTTTTT
TRBJ2-2 NA TRBV5-1 TRBD1 CASSEPGQGSGELFF TGCGCCAGCAGCGAACCGGGACAGGGTTCCGGGGAGCTGTTTTTT
TRBJ2-3 few TRBV29-1 NA CSSRGELAADTQYF TGCAGCTCACGAGGAGAACTAGCAGCAGATACGCAGTATTTT
TRBJ1-4 NA TRBV5-1 NA CASSFGGSEKLFF TGCGCCAGCAGCTTCGGGGGGAGTGAAAAACTGTTTTTT
TRBJ2-3 NA TRBV19 TRBD2 CASSVGLSGGSTDTQYF TGTGCCAGTAGTGTCGGACTAAGCGGGGGGAGCACAGATACGCAGTATTTT
TRBJ1-3 NA TRBV21-1 NA CASTPGQGLTGNTIYF TGTGCCAGCACCCCGGGACAGGGCCTAACTGGAAACACCATATATTTT
TRBJ1-5 NA TRBV6-5 TRBD1 CASMSRMTGPQPQHF TGTGCCAGCATGAGCCGGATGACAGGGCCTCAGCCCCAGCATTTT
TRBJ2-2 NA TRBV10-2 NA CASTRTARGELFF TGCGCCAGCACCAGGACTGCTCGCGGGGAGCTGTTTTTT
TRBJ2-3 NA TRBV11-2 NA CASSLSLDVRTQYF TGTGCCAGCAGCCTATCCCTAGATGTGCGTACGCAGTATTTT
TRBJ1-2 NA TRBV6-5 NA CASSYSRAASNYGYTF TGTGCCAGCAGTTACTCGAGGGCAGCCTCTAACTATGGCTACACCTTC
TRBJ2-7 NA TRBV7-8 TRBD2 CASSVVLAGYEQYF TGTGCCAGCAGCGTCGTCCTAGCGGGATACGAGCAGTACTTC
TRBJ2-7 NA TRBV27 TRBD1 CASSLSQGAPLYEQYF TGTGCCAGCAGTTTATCCCAGGGGGCGCCCCTCTACGAGCAGTACTTC
TRBJ2-1 NA TRBV7-3 TRBD2 CASSLSSGDTYNEQFF TGTGCCAGCAGCTTAAGTAGCGGGGATACATACAATGAGCAGTTCTTC
TRBJ1-2 once TRBV6-5 NA CASSYSGGAHGYTF TGTGCCAGCAGTTACTCGGGGGGGGCGCATGGCTACACCTTC
TRBJ2-5 NA TRBV5-6 NA CASSLDQVSETQYF TGTGCCAGCAGCTTGGATCAGGTCTCAGAGACCCAGTACTTC
TRBJ2-2 NA TRBV19 TRBD1 CASSILRQGSTGELFF TGTGCCAGTAGTATACTCAGACAGGGCTCCACCGGGGAGCTGTTTTTT
TRBJ2-7 NA TRBV5-1 TRBD2 CASSSGTSGGLGESEQYF TGCGCCAGCAGCTCCGGGACTAGCGGGGGGCTAGGTGAGAGCGAGCAGTACTTC
TRBJ2-5 NA TRBV12-3/TRBV12-4 NA CASSSYETQYF TGTGCCAGCAGTTCCTATGAGACCCAGTACTTC
TRBJ2-7 NA TRBV2 NA CASSVNRDEQYF TGTGCCAGCAGTGTAAACAGGGACGAGCAGTACTTC
TRBJ1-2 NA TRBV3-1/TRBV3-2 TRBD1 CASSQSPGTGLGYTF TGTGCCAGCAGCCAATCCCCCGGGACAGGGTTAGGCTACACCTTC